This T cell receptor beta chain was recorded in a study of Graves' ophthalmopathy and Graves' hyperthyroidism. Study-wide findings and caveats: From stable hyperthyroidism, ophthalmopathy was separated by a 13-signature model with 87.88% sensitivity and around 80% specificity.

Sampling around 9 ml of fresh peripheral blood provided the PBMCs. This CDR3 is 15 amino acids long. CDR1 is SGHAT and CDR2 is FQNNGV in the germline V gene. Trimming took off 3 bases at V and 5 bases at J, with 16 bases between the two ends. Amplified material comprised TCR beta CDR3 regions derived from RNA transcripts. Second-round multiplex PCR came after a first-round RT-PCR that employed HTBI primers. TCRdb ran MiXCR on the multiplex PCR reads and lists one entry per CDR3 protein. The table lists a few hundred thousand distinct CDR3 sequences, under 25% of them singletons. As to this clonotype: The target antigen is unknown.

Sequencing input: peripheral blood. The sequence was obtained from a woman aged 18-29 years with stable Graves' hyperthyroidism. V and J are TRBV11-2 and TRBJ2-5; tentatively, D is TRBD2 (5 bases). CDR3 nucleotide sequence: TGTGCCAGCAGCTTCTTGCCCGAGGGAGTGGAGACCCAGTACTTC. Amino acids: CASSFLPEGVETQYF.